These T cell receptor beta chains were read from a single sample in a study of T cell responses to AZD1222 COVID-19 vaccine. TCRdb's table, derived via immunoSEQ multiplex PCR, lists solely in-frame clones and lacks some. The sample contains 140,000 to 150,000 clones, under 95% of which appear only once. The sample was peripheral blood, taken on day 0 of AZD1222 vaccination. These receptor sequences come from an adult in good health. Both conserved end residues are part of each CDR3. D genes are given only for firm matches. Where a row states a size, it is once, few, many or the class of an expanded clone; other rows omit it.

TRBV5-1,TRBD2,NA,TRBJ2-7,CASSLGSGNEQYF,TGCGCCAGCAGCCTTGGTAGCGGGAACGAGCAGTACTTC
TRBV7-9,NA,once,TRBJ1-2,CASSLQQGGYTF,TGTGCCAGCAGCTTGCAACAGGGTGGCTACACCTTC
TRBV12-5,NA,NA,TRBJ2-7,CATSGFYEQYF,TGTGCTACCTCAGGTTTCTACGAGCAGTACTTC
TRBV7-9,TRBD1,NA,TRBJ2-1,CASSPTGGESYNEQFF,TGTGCCAGCAGCCCAACAGGGGGTGAATCCTACAATGAGCAGTTCTTC
TRBV24-1,TRBD2,NA,TRBJ2-1,CATSDSGLAGKGEQFF,TGTGCCACCAGTGATTCGGGACTAGCGGGGAAGGGAGAGCAGTTCTTC
TRBV9,NA,once,TRBJ1-2,CASSPGGGNYGYTF,TGTGCCAGCAGCCCCGGCGGGGGTAACTATGGCTACACCTTC
TRBV27,NA,NA,TRBJ1-2,CASKTPDGNYGYTF,TGTGCCAGCAAGACTCCGGACGGGAACTATGGCTACACCTTC
TRBV6-5,NA,NA,TRBJ1-3,CASSLAPGPGNTIYF,TGTGCCAGCAGCCTGGCTCCGGGGCCAGGAAACACCATATATTTT
TRBV28,NA,NA,TRBJ1-1,CASSTGTENTEAFF,TGTGCCAGCAGTACAGGGACTGAGAACACTGAAGCTTTCTTT
TRBV7-6,TRBD1,NA,TRBJ2-7,CASSGRTGGEQYF,TGTGCCAGCAGCGGACGGACAGGGGGCGAGCAGTACTTC
TRBV6-1,NA,NA,TRBJ1-2,CASSEGAGSYGYTF,TGTGCCAGCAGTGAAGGGGCAGGGTCTTATGGCTACACCTTC
TRBV2,TRBD2,NA,TRBJ2-3,CASTETSGRVGSTQYF,TGTGCCAGCACCGAGACTAGCGGGAGAGTGGGGTCTACGCAGTATTTT
TRBV4-1,NA,NA,TRBJ2-1,CASSQEFAGARGNEQFF,TGCGCCAGCAGCCAAGAGTTCGCGGGGGCAAGAGGCAATGAGCAGTTCTTC
TRBV11-2,NA,NA,TRBJ2-1,CASSLRAGNYNEQFF,TGTGCCAGCAGCTTAAGGGCAGGGAACTACAATGAGCAGTTCTTC